This T cell receptor (beta chain) emerged from a study of cytomegalovirus exposure and HLA in healthy donors. Primers for the PCR totalled 60 Vbeta and 13 Jbeta. Only in-frame clones appear in the TCRdb table, and some are missing; sequencing was by immunoSEQ multiplex PCR. Of about 110,000 clones in the sample, roughly 69% were seen once. The CDR3 has 16 amino acids. The germline V and J ends were trimmed by 0 bases and 4 bases, with 14 bases remaining between them. Germline CDR1 SGHRS, CDR2 YFSETQ. The gene calls are TRBV5-1 and TRBJ2-1; possibly TRBD1 for D (7 bases). The receptor's source is a man aged 50 or older in good health and CMV-seropositive. The sample comprised PBMCs. The CDR3 spells CASSLDGGGTYNEQFF. CDR3 DNA sequence: TGCGCCAGCAGCTTGGATGGAGGGGGCACTTACAATGAGCAGTTCTTC.